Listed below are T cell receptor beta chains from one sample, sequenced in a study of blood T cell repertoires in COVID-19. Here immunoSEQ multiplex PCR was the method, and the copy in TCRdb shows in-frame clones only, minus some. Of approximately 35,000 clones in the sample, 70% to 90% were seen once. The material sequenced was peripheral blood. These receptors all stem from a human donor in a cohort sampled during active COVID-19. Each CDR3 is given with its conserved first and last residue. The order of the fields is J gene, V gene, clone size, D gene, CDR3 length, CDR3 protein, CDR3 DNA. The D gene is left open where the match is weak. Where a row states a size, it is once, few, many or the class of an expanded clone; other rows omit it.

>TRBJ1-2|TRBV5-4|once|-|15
CASSLEGTQEGGYTF
TGTGCCAGCAGCTTGGAAGGTACCCAGGAGGGTGGCTACACCTTC
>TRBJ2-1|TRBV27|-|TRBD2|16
CASSLSVVAGDNEQFF
TGTGCCAGCAGTTTATCGGTGGTAGCGGGGGACAATGAGCAGTTCTTC
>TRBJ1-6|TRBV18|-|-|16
CASSPQAGGINSPLHF
TGTGCCAGCTCACCACAGGCCGGGGGTATTAATTCACCCCTCCACTTT
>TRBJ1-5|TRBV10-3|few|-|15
CAISVFRVSNQPQHF
TGTGCCATCAGCGTGTTTCGAGTGAGCAATCAGCCCCAGCATTTT
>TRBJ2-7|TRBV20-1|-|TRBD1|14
CSASGQGTHGEQYF
TGCAGTGCTAGTGGACAGGGGACCCACGGGGAGCAGTACTTC
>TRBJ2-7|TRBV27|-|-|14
CASRRELGVYEQYF
TGTGCCAGCAGGAGGGAACTCGGAGTCTACGAGCAGTACTTC
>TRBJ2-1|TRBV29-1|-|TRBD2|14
CSGLSGGSYNEQFF
TGCAGCGGACTTAGCGGGGGTTCCTACAATGAGCAGTTCTTC
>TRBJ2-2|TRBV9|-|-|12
CASSAFTGELFF
TGTGCCAGCAGCGCCTTCACCGGGGAGCTGTTTTTT
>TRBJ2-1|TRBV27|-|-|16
CASRQDRVGGYNEQFF
TGTGCCAGCAGACAAGACAGGGTGGGAGGTTACAATGAGCAGTTCTTC
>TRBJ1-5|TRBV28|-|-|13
CASSWGRDQPQHF
TGTGCCAGCAGTTGGGGGCGCGATCAGCCCCAGCATTTT
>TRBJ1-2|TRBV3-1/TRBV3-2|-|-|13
CASSLTMAGGYTF
TGTGCCAGCAGCCTTACAATGGCCGGGGGCTACACCTTC
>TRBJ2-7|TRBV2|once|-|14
CASSLTGSGDEQYF
TGTGCCAGCAGTCTAACAGGGTCAGGTGACGAGCAGTACTTC
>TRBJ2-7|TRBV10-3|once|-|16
CAISERDKGLTYEQYF
TGTGCCATCAGTGAGCGGGACAAAGGGCTGACCTACGAGCAGTACTTC
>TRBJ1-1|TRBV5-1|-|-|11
CASRSGTEAFF
TGCGCCAGCAGGAGCGGGACTGAAGCTTTCTTT
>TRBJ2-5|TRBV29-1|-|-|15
CSVGRTFGAQQAQYF
TGCAGCGTTGGGCGGACATTTGGGGCCCAGCAGGCCCAGTACTTC
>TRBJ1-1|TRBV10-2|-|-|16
CASSEFRGRANTEAFF
TGCGCCAGCAGTGAGTTTCGGGGTCGGGCGAACACTGAAGCTTTCTTT
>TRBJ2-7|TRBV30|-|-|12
CAWSVPGIEQYF
TGTGCCTGGAGTGTTCCAGGAATCGAGCAGTACTTC
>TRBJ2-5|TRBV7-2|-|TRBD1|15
CASSPDRVRQETQYF
TGTGCCAGCAGCCCCGACAGGGTCCGACAAGAGACCCAGTACTTC
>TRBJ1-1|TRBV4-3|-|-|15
CASSRGGSQNTEAFF
TGCGCCAGCAGCCGAGGCGGTTCGCAGAACACTGAAGCTTTCTTT
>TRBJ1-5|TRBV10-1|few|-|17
CASSAVEDRSRNQPQHF
TGCGCCAGCAGTGCGGTTGAGGACAGATCTCGCAATCAGCCCCAGCATTTT